This T cell receptor beta chain was profiled in a study of CD8+ T cells in alopecia areata. Background on the study: Tofacitinib was taken orally by treated patients, and the dose was 5 to 10 mg twice daily.

The V gene lost 3 bases and the J gene lost 9 bases, with 15 bases spanning the gap. This CDR3 has 13 amino acids. Germline assignment: CDR1 GTSNPN and CDR2 SVGIG (reference sequence). Sequencing used cDNA as its template, made by extracting RNA and reverse transcribing it. Method: immunoSEQ multiplex PCR; TCRdb's copy keeps in-frame clones and lacks some. The table has 200,000 to 250,000 clones, about two thirds seen once; the top ten hold around 1.2%. This chain uses TRBV30 with TRBJ1-5; the D gene is possibly TRBD1 (5 bases). The sequence came from a human donor with alopecia areata. The specimen was CD4+ T cells sorted from blood, collected at week 0. The CDR3 DNA follows: TGTGCCTGGAGAGGAGGGGAGGACGTGCCCCAGCATTTT. It codes for CAWRGGEDVPQHF.